The 16 T cell receptor beta chains below were found in one sample sequenced in a study of Ad26.COV2.S vaccination and SARS-CoV-2 variants. Here immunoSEQ multiplex PCR was the method, and the copy in TCRdb shows in-frame clones only, minus some. The table has 200,000 to 250,000 clones, 88% seen once. Treatment: 15 to 20 received Ad26.COV2.S at low or high dose, single or two shots; about 5 received placebo; per-sample allocation not given. Day 63 after the first injection of vaccine or placebo was the sampling time. The sample consisted of peripheral blood, taken in a trial of Ad26.COV2.S vaccine versus placebo. These receptors were taken from a person between 18 and 59 years old who received the Ad26.COV2.S COVID-19 vaccine or a placebo.

The J gene is TRBJ2-4, the V gene TRBV5-6; D gene ambiguous. V was trimmed by 3 bases and J by 6 bases, leaving 13 bases between them. Germline lookup yields CDR1 SGHDT and CDR2 YYEEEE. The CDR3 runs to 14 residues. CDR3 nucleotide sequence: TGTGCCAGCAGCTGGGCCTCGGTCGGAAACATTCAGTACTTC. It is translated as CASSWASVGNIQYF.

The chain recombines TRBV14 with TRBJ2-2; D not resolved. The V end was cut by 2 bases, the J end by 7 bases, with 8 bases between. Germline lookup yields CDR1 SGHDN and CDR2 FVKESK. CDR3 length: 13 residues. CDR3 protein: CASSQTWGGELFF. The CDR3 bases are TGTGCCAGCAGCCAAACCTGGGGCGGGGAGCTGTTTTTT.

The chain carries TRBV24-1 and TRBJ2-1; 7 positions agree with TRBD1. V lost 3 bases to trimming and J lost 10 bases; unmatched junction nucleotides: 14. The CDR3 runs 16 residues. Germline V lookup: CDR1 KGHDR, CDR2 SFDVKD. The CDR3 sequence is CATSDLTGAAFGEQFF. CDR3 DNA sequence: TGTGCCACCAGTGATCTAACAGGGGCCGCTTTTGGGGAGCAGTTCTTC.

A remark on this clone: This CDR3 is also generated by other DNA sequences in the sample. The chain recombines TRBV11-3 with TRBJ2-1; 8 positions agree with TRBD1. V was clipped by 4 bases and J by 4 bases; unmatched bases: 6. This CDR3 spans 15 amino acids. Per the germline V gene, CDR1 is SGHNT and CDR2 is YENEEA. The CDR3 nucleotides read TGTGCCAGCAGCTCCTCCAGGGGGCCGTACAATGAGCAGTTCTTC. Translating it yields CASSSSRGPYNEQFF. Looking up the rest from reference TRBV11-3 and TRBJ2-1 gives the full variable domain: EAGVVQSPRYKIIEKKQPVAFWCNPISGHNTLYWYLQNLGQGPELLIRYENEEAVDDSQLPKDRFSAERLKGVDSTLKIQPAELGDSAVYLCASSSSRGPYNEQFFGPGTRLTVL.

The J gene is TRBJ2-2, the V gene TRBV6-5, with a tentative D call TRBD1 (6 bases). CDR3 length: 15 amino acids. Germline loops: CDR1 MNHEY, CDR2 SVGAGI. The ends were cut back, 0 bases at V and 6 bases at J, with 11 bases in the middle. CDR3 bases: TGTGCCAGCAGTTACTCGCAGGGGTGGGCCGGGGAGCTGTTTTTT. Its translation: CASSYSQGWAGELFF.

This clone was found a few times. The chain employs TRBV28 and TRBJ2-3, with 7 nucleotides matching TRBD1. The CDR3 loop spans 14 amino acids. In germline, CDR1 is MDHEN, CDR2 SYDVKM. V dropped 5 bases and J dropped 4; count of bases not matched to a gene: 6. CDR3 sequence: CASSPGQAADTQYF. Here the CDR3 DNA reads TGTGCCAGCAGTCCCGGACAGGCCGCAGATACGCAGTATTTT.

This chain joins TRBV24-1 and TRBJ1-5; possible D gene TRBD1, 6 bases. CDR3 length: 15 amino acids. Trimming removed 2 bases at V and 3 bases at J, with 10 bases between. Germline V gives CDR1 KGHDR, CDR2 SFDVKD. CDR3 nucleotide sequence: TGTGCCACCAGTGATTCAGGGGCCCCCAATCAGCCCCAGCATTTT. It is translated as CATSDSGAPNQPQHF.

The chain links TRBV2 to TRBJ2-1; 7 nucleotides agree with TRBD2. With V trimmed by 7 bases and J by 0 bases, 9 bases remained unmatched. The CDR3 totals 16 residues. Germline CDR1 SNHLY, CDR2 FYNNEI. CDR3 coding DNA: TGTGCCAGCAAGGTAGAGCGGGGACCCTCCTACAATGAGCAGTTCTTC. Its translation is CASKVERGPSYNEQFF.

The CDR3: CARRQGGSPLHF. DNA of the CDR3: TGTGCCAGGCGGCAGGGAGGTTCACCCCTCCACTTT. This chain uses TRBV5-3 with TRBJ1-6, with a possible D match to TRBD1 (5 bases). TRBV5-3 is sorted into the ORF group, with uncertain function. The V end lost 8 bases, the J end lost 9 bases, and 12 bases lay between the germline ends. The CDR3 spans 12 residues.

This chain connects TRBV11-2 to TRBJ2-7, with D possibly TRBD1 on 6 matching bases. Germline V gene data show CDR1 as SGHAT and CDR2 as FQNNGV. This CDR3 is built from 14 residues. V lost 5 bases, J lost 3 bases, and 14 bases lay in between. The CDR3 DNA sequence: TGTGCCAGCAGCCCAGGGGCAGGAGGCTACGAGCAGTACTTC. Its protein is CASSPGAGGYEQYF.

The table lists this clone with a few counts. The gene calls are TRBV3-1 (or the pseudogene TRBV3-2) and TRBJ2-7; D unclear. With 0 bases removed from V and 0 bases from J, the gap between germline ends came to 9 bases. The CDR3 has 15 amino acids. Germline V gives CDR1 LGHDT, CDR2 YNNKEL (reference sequence). DNA for the CDR3: TGTGCCAGCAGCCAAGACATCCTAGGCTCCTACGAGCAGTACTTC. It is translated as CASSQDILGSYEQYF.

The chain employs TRBV4-2 and TRBJ2-7; a weak D match, TRBD1 (5 bases). The length of the CDR3 is 15 residues. The V and J ends lost 0 bases and 2 bases respectively, with 11 bases between them. Germline values: CDR1 LGHNA, CDR2 YNFKEQ. In DNA form, the CDR3 reads TGTGCCAGCAGCCAAGATGGGGCAGGGACCTACGAGCAGTACTTC. It encodes CASSQDGAGTYEQYF.

The rearrangement uses TRBV28 and TRBJ1-2, with D tentatively TRBD1 (5 bases). The germline CDR1 and CDR2 sequences are MDHEN and SYDVKM. The CDR3 has 16 amino acids. V was clipped by 6 bases and J by 4 bases, with 21 bases between them. The CDR3 DNA follows: TGTGCCAGCAGCCCGCCGGGACTCGGAAGAGGCTATGGCTACACCTTC. This sequence encodes CASSPPGLGRGYGYTF.

The rearrangement links TRBV4-3 to TRBJ1-2, with D unresolved. Germline loops: CDR1 LGHNA, CDR2 YSLEER. V was shortened by 2 bases and J by 0 bases, with 10 bases between the two germline ends. The CDR3 has 15 amino acids. CDR3 coding DNA: TGCGCCAGCAGCCAACAGGAGACAACTAACTATGGCTACACCTTC. It is translated as CASSQQETTNYGYTF.

The J gene is TRBJ1-4, the V gene TRBV4-3, with D perhaps matching TRBD1 (5 bases). Germline CDR1 LGHNA, CDR2 YSLEER. Trimming pared 3 bases from V and 10 bases from J, leaving 21 bases between. CDR3 size: 16 residues. The CDR3 sequence is CASSQVGGTFGVKLFF. The CDR3 region has the DNA TGCGCCAGCAGCCAGGTGGGGGGAACGTTTGGAGTAAAACTGTTTTTT.

Notes on this clone: The sample holds other DNA sequences that translate to the same CDR3. The gene calls are TRBV29-1 and TRBJ2-1; D gene unclear. The CDR3 extends over 10 amino acids. Germline V gene data show CDR1 as SQVTM and CDR2 as ANQGSEA. V dropped 4 bases and J dropped 5 bases, with 3 bases sitting between them. CDR3 loop: CSVANNEQFF. DNA of the CDR3: TGCAGCGTTGCGAACAATGAGCAGTTCTTC.